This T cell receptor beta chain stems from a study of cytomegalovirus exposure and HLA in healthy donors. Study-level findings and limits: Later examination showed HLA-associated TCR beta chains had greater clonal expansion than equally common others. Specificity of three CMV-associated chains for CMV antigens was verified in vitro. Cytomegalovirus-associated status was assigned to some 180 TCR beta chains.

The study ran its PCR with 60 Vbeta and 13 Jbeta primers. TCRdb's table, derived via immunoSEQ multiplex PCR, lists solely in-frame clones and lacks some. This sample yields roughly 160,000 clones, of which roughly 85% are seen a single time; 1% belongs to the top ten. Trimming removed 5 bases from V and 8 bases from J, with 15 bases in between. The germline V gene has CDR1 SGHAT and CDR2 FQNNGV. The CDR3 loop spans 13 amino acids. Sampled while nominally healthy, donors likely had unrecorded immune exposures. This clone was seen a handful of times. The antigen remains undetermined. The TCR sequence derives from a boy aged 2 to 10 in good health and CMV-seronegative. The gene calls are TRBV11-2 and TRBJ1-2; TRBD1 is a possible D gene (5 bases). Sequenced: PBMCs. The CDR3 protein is CASSSQGIRGYTF. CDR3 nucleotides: TGTGCCAGCAGCAGCCAGGGAATTCGGGGCTACACCTTC.